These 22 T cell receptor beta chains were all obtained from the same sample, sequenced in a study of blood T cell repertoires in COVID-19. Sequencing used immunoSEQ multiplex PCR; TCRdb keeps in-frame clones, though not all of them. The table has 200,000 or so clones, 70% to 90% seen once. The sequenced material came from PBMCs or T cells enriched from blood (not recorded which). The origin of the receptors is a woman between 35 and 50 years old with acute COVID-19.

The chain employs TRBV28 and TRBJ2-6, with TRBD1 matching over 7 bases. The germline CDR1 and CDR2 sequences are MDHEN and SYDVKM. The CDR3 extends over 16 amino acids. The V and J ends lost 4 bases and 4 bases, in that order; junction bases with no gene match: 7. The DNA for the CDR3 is TGTGCCAGCAGTTCACAGGGGTCAGGAGGGGCCAACGTCCTGACTTTC. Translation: CASSSQGSGGANVLTF.

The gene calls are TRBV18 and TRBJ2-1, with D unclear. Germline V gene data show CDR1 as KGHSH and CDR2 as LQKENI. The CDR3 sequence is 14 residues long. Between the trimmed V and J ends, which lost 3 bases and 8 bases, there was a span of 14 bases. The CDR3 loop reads CASSPMSRNHEQFF. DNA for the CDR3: TGTGCCAGCTCACCTATGTCCAGGAACCATGAGCAGTTCTTC.

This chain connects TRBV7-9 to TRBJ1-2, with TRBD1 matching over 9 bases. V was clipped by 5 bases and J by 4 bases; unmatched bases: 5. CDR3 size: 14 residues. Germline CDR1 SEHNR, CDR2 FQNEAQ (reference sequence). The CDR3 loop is CASSLQGALYGYTF. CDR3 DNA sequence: TGTGCCAGCAGCCTACAGGGGGCACTCTATGGCTACACCTTC.

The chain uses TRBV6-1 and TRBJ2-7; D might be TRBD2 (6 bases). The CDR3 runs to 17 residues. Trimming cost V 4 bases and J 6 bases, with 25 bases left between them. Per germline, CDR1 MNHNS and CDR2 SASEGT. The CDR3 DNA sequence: TGTGCCAGCAGTGCAGGGAGGACGAAAGGCCGATTAGTCGAGCAGTACTTC. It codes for CASSAGRTKGRLVEQYF.

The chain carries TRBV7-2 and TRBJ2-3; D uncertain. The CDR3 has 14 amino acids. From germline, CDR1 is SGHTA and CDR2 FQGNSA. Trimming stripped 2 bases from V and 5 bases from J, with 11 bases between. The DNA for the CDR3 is TGTGCCAGCAGCTTACGAGTCGCCCGAGATACGCAGTATTTT. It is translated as CASSLRVARDTQYF.

The chain's CDR3 is CASSYGRSGRSTGYGYTF. Written as DNA, the CDR3 is TGTGCCAGCAGTTACGGCCGGTCAGGCCGGTCTACTGGCTATGGCTACACCTTC. The rearrangement joins TRBV6-2 or TRBV6-3 to TRBJ1-2; D gene ambiguous. The CDR3 runs 18 residues. Between the trimmed V and J ends, which lost 2 bases and 4 bases, there was a span of 23 bases. Germline lookup yields CDR1 MNHEY and CDR2 SVGEGT.

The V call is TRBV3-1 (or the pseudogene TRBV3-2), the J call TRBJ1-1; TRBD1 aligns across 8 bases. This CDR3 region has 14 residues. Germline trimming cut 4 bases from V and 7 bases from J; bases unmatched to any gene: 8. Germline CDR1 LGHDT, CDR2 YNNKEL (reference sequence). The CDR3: CASSRSGTGREAFF. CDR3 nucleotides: TGTGCCAGCAGCCGCTCCGGGACAGGCCGTGAAGCTTTCTTT.

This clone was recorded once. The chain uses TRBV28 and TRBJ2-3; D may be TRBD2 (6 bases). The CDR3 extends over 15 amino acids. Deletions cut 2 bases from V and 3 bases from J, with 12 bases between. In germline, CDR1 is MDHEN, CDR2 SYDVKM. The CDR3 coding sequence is TGTGCCAGCAGTTTAGTACGCGGGATAACAGATACGCAGTATTTT. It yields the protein CASSLVRGITDTQYF. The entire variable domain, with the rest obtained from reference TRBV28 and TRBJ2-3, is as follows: DVKVTQSSRYLVKRTGEKVFLECVQDMDHENMFWYRQDPGLGLRLIYFSYDVKMKEKGDIPEGYSVSREKKERFSLILESASTNQTSMYLCASSLVRGITDTQYFGPGTRLTVL.

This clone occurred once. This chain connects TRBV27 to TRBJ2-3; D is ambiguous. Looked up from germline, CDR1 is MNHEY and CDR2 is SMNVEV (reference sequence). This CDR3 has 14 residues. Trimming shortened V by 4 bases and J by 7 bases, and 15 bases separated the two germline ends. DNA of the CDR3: TGTGCCAGCAGTTCCCCCGCCAGTTTTAATACGCAGTATTTT. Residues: CASSSPASFNTQYF.

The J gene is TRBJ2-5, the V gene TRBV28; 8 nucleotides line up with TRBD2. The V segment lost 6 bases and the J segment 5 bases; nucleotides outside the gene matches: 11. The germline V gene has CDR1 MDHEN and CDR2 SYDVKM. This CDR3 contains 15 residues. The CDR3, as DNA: TGTGCCAGCAGGGCCTTAGCGGGGAGAGGGGAGACCCAGTACTTC. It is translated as CASRALAGRGETQYF.

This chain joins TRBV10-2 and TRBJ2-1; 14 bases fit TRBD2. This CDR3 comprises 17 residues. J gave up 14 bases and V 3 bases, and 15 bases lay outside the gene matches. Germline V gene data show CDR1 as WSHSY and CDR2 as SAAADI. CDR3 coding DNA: TGCGCCAGCAGTGACCCCCGGACTAGCGGGAGGCTGGGTGGGGAGTTCTTC. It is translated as CASSDPRTSGRLGGEFF.

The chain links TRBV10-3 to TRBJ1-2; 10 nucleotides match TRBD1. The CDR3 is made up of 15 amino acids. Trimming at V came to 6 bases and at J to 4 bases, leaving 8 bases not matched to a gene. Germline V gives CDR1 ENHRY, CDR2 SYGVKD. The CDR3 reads CAISYRDRGAYGYTF. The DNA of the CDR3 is TGTGCCATCAGCTACCGGGACAGGGGCGCCTATGGCTACACCTTC.

CDR3: CASSQAGVPYEQYF. The CDR3 DNA is TGCGCCAGCAGCCAAGCGGGAGTACCCTACGAGCAGTACTTC. The rearrangement links TRBV4-1 to TRBJ2-7; D might be TRBD2 (6 bases). The germline gives CDR1 MGHRA, CDR2 YSYEKL. Trimming left V 1 base short and J 2 bases short, with 9 bases between. This CDR3 is built from 14 residues.

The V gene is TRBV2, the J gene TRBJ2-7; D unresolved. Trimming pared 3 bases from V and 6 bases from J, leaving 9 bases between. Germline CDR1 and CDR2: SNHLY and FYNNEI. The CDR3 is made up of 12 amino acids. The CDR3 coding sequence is TGTGCCAGCAGTGACGGCGGTGGCGAGCAGTACTTC. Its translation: CASSDGGGEQYF.

This CDR3 is CASSPDRAYSPLHF. CDR3 in DNA: TGTGCCAGCAGCCCCGACAGGGCCTATTCACCCCTCCACTTT. V gene TRBV3-1 (or the pseudogene TRBV3-2) combines with J gene TRBJ1-6; 7 nucleotides match TRBD1. The CDR3 runs 14 residues. CDR1 and CDR2 from the germline V gene are LGHDT and YNNKEL (reference sequence). Trimming at V came to 4 bases and at J to 8 bases, leaving 5 bases not matched to a gene.

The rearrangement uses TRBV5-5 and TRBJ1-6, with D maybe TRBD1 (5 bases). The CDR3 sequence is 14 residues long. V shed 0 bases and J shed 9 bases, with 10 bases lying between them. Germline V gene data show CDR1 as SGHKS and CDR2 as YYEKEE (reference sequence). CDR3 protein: CASSLGSGISPLHF. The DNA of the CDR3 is TGTGCCAGCAGCTTGGGTTCAGGGATTTCACCCCTCCACTTT. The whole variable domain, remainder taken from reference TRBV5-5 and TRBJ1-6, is DAGVTQSPTHLIKTRGQQVTLRCSPISGHKSVSWYQQVLGQGPQFIFQYYEKEERGRGNFPDRFSARQFPNYSSELNVNALLLGDSALYLCASSLGSGISPLHFGNGTRLTVT.

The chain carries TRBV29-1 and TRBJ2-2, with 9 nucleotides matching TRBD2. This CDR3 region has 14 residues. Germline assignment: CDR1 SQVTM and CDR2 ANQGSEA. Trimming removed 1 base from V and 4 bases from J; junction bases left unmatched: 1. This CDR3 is CSVEGTSATGELFF. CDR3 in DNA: TGCAGCGTTGAAGGGACTAGCGCCACCGGGGAGCTGTTTTTT.

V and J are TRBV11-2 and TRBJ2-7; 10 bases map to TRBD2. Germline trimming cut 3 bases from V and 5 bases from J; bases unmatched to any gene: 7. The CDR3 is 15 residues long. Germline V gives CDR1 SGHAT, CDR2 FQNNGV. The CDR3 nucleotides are TGTGCCAGCAGCTTTACTAGCGGGACGACAAACGAGCAGTACTTC. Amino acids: CASSFTSGTTNEQYF.

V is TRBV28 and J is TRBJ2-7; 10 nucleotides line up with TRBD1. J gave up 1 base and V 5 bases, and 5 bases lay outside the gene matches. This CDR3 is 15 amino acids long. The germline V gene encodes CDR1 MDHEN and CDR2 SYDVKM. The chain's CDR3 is CASSEDRGRSYEQYF. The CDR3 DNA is TGTGCCAGCAGTGAAGACAGGGGGCGATCCTACGAGCAGTACTTC.

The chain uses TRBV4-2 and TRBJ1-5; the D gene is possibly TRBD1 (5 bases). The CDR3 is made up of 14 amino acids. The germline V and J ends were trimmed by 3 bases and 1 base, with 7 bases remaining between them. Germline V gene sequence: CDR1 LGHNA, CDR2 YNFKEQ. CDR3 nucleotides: TGTGCCAGCAGCCACCCAGGGAGCAATCAGCCCCAGCATTTT. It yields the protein CASSHPGSNQPQHF.

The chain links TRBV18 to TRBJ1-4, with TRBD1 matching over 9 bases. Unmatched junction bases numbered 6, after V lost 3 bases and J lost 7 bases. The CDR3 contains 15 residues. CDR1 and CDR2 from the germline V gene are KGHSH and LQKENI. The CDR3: CASSPTGTGSEKLFF. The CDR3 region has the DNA TGTGCCAGCTCACCTACCGGGACAGGGAGTGAAAAACTGTTTTTT.

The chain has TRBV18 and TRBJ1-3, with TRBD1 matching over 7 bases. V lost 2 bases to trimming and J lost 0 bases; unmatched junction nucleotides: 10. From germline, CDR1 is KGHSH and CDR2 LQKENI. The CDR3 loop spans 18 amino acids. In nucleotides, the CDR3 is TGTGCCAGCTCACCAGCTCCGGGACAGACACTCTCTGGAAACACCATATATTTT. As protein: CASSPAPGQTLSGNTIYF.